The 15 T cell receptor beta chains below were found in one sample sequenced in a study of T cell changes during pregnancy in multiple sclerosis. Data came from immunoSEQ multiplex PCR; TCRdb stores just in-frame clones and leaves some out. The data show about 49,000 clones, around 91% seen once. Sequenced material: peripheral blood, taken after pregnancy. The source is a female donor in good health, enrolled as a control in a pregnancy study.

The CDR3, as DNA: TGTGCCAGCAGCTCCAACCCCAGGGGGCGTTCGGGGGATAATGAGCAGTTCTTC. Protein: CASSSNPRGRSGDNEQFF. The chain uses TRBV7-3 and TRBJ2-1; 8 nucleotides line up with TRBD1. This CDR3 region has 18 residues. V lost 4 bases to trimming and J lost 7 bases; unmatched junction nucleotides: 18. Germline CDR1 and CDR2: SGHTA and FQGTGA.

This clone was counted a single time. V gene TRBV7-3 combines with J gene TRBJ1-1; TRBD1 agrees at 7 bases. The germline CDR1 and CDR2 sequences are SGHTA and FQGTGA. V lost 0 bases, J lost 1 base, and 8 bases stayed unmatched. The CDR3 extends over 17 amino acids. The CDR3 nucleotides are TGTGCCAGCAGCTTAACGGGAGAGGGGGCAGGGAACACTGAAGCTTTCTTT. The encoded protein is CASSLTGEGAGNTEAFF.

The chain uses TRBV30 and TRBJ1-1; no clear D. The germline V gene encodes CDR1 GTSNPN and CDR2 SVGIG (reference sequence). CDR3 length equals 16 residues. V was pared by 0 bases and J by 3 bases, with 17 bases between. The DNA of the CDR3 is TGTGCCTGGAGTGTGGGCCTTACCTCTCGGCACACTGAAGCTTTCTTT. It specifies CAWSVGLTSRHTEAFF.

The chain uses TRBV18 and TRBJ1-1; 9 bases line up with TRBD1. Germline V gives CDR1 KGHSH, CDR2 LQKENI. Trimming took 4 bases from V and 0 from J; bases not matched to a gene: 3. The CDR3 contains 15 residues. The CDR3 DNA follows: TGTGCCAGCTCACTGGACAGGGGCGTGAACACTGAAGCTTTCTTT. As protein: CASSLDRGVNTEAFF. The full variable domain, its missing parts supplied by reference TRBV18 and TRBJ1-1, is NAGVMQNPRHLVRRRGQEARLRCSPMKGHSHVYWYRQLPEEGLKFMVYLQKENIIDESGMPKERFSAEFPKEGPSILRIQQVVRGDSAAYFCASSLDRGVNTEAFFGQGTRLTVV.

The chain uses TRBV7-9 and TRBJ1-5; a possible D gene is TRBD1 (5 bases). In germline, CDR1 is SEHNR, CDR2 FQNEAQ (reference sequence). Trimming left V 6 bases short and J 3 bases short, with 12 bases between. The length of the CDR3 is 14 residues. CDR3 nucleotide sequence: TGTGCCAGCAGTGCCGGGGGACCCAATCAGCCCCAGCATTTT. This sequence encodes CASSAGGPNQPQHF.

This sequence joins TRBV5-4 and TRBJ1-2, with TRBD1 identical over 9 bases. CDR3 length: 14 residues. Germline loops: CDR1 SGHNT, CDR2 YYREEE (reference sequence). The J segment lost 4 bases and the V segment lost 0 bases, leaving 1 base of the junction unmatched. In DNA, the CDR3 is TGTGCCAGCAGCTTGGACAGGGGGCCCTATGGCTACACCTTC. It specifies CASSLDRGPYGYTF.

The chain is built from TRBV18 and TRBJ2-7; 10 bases fit TRBD1. The ends lost 3 bases at V and 2 bases at J; junction bases unmatched: 1. The CDR3 loop spans 14 amino acids. The germline V gene encodes CDR1 KGHSH and CDR2 LQKENI. The CDR3 sequence is CASSPGQGTYEQYF. The CDR3 region has the DNA TGTGCCAGCTCACCGGGACAGGGGACCTACGAGCAGTACTTC.

The rearrangement joins TRBV6-1 to TRBJ2-1; 10 bases map to TRBD2. V was clipped by 6 bases and J by 6 bases; unmatched bases: 2. The CDR3 is 13 amino acids. Germline lookup yields CDR1 MNHNS and CDR2 SASEGT. This CDR3 is CASSSSGGNEQFF. Here the CDR3 DNA reads TGTGCCAGCAGCTCTAGCGGGGGCAATGAGCAGTTCTTC.

This chain joins TRBV4-3 and TRBJ2-2, with a tentative D call TRBD1 (6 bases). Germline V CDR1 and CDR2: LGHNA, YSLEER. Between the trimmed V and J ends, which lost 0 bases and 5 bases, there was a span of 10 bases. The CDR3 is 15 amino acids. CDR3 residues: CASSQESRGTGELFF. CDR3 DNA sequence: TGCGCCAGCAGCCAAGAATCTAGGGGGACCGGGGAGCTGTTTTTT.

V usage is TRBV9 and J usage is TRBJ2-7, with 11 bases aligning to TRBD1. V trimming: 4 bases; J trimming: 4 bases; junction bases outside the gene matches: 7. Germline assignment: CDR1 SGDLS and CDR2 YYNGEE. The CDR3 runs to 15 residues. The CDR3 coding sequence is TGTGCCAGCAGCCCAGGACAGGGGGCAAATTACGAGCAGTACTTC. Translation: CASSPGQGANYEQYF.

This chain connects TRBV7-2 to TRBJ2-1; weak D call: TRBD1 (6 bases). V lost 1 base and J lost 4, with 17 bases in between. This CDR3 is built from 17 residues. Germline V gene sequence: CDR1 SGHTA, CDR2 FQGNSA. CDR3 in amino acids: CASSLGGRKTYYNEQFF. Written as DNA, the CDR3 is TGTGCCAGCAGCTTAGGGGGGCGAAAAACATATTACAATGAGCAGTTCTTC.

The chain couples TRBV4-2 to TRBJ2-7, with 11 bases lining up with TRBD2. The J segment lost 1 base and the V segment lost 4 bases, leaving 6 bases of the junction unmatched. The CDR3 has 16 amino acids. Germline V gene data show CDR1 as LGHNA and CDR2 as YNFKEQ. The CDR3 nucleotides are TGTGCCAGCAGCCCACCGGGACTAGCGGCTTCCTACGAGCAGTACTTC. Protein sequence: CASSPPGLAASYEQYF.

The V and J genes are TRBV30 and TRBJ2-3, with 11 bases that match TRBD2. V lost 0 bases, J lost 4 bases, and 3 bases stayed unmatched. This CDR3 is 15 amino acids long. The V gene's germline CDR1 is GTSNPN and CDR2 SVGIG (reference sequence). The CDR3 DNA sequence: TGTGCCTGGAGTGTGACTAGCGGGATGGCAGATACGCAGTATTTT. Amino acids: CAWSVTSGMADTQYF.

This clone was recorded only once. The chain combines TRBV19 with TRBJ1-1, with a tentative D call TRBD1 (6 bases). Per the germline V gene, CDR1 is LNHDA and CDR2 is SQIVND (reference sequence). The V gene lost 4 bases and the J gene lost 3 bases, with 12 bases spanning the gap. CDR3 length: 14 residues. CDR3 sequence (DNA): TGTGCCAGTAGTAGGGGGGGGCAGGACACTGAAGCTTTCTTT. Translation: CASSRGGQDTEAFF.

This clone was seen just once. The CDR3 reads CASSYTRQINTEAFF. DNA of the CDR3: TGTGCCAGCAGTTACACCCGACAGATTAACACTGAAGCTTTCTTT. V usage is TRBV6-5 and J usage is TRBJ1-1, with D perhaps matching TRBD1 (5 bases). The CDR3 totals 15 residues. Germline V gene lookup returns CDR1 MNHEY and CDR2 SVGAGI. Trimming took off 2 bases at V and 2 bases at J, with 12 bases between the two ends.